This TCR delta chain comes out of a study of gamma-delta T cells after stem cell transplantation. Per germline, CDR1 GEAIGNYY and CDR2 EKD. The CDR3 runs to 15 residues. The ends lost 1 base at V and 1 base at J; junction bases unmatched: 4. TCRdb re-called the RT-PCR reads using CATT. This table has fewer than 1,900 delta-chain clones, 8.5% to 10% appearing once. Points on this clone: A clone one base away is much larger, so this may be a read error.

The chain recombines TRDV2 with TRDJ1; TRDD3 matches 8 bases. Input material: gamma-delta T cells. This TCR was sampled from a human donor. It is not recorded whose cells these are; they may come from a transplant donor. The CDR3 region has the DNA TGTGCCTGTGACACACTACTGGGGGGCACCGATAAACTCATCTTT. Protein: CACDTLLGGTDKLIF.